These 16 T cell receptor beta chains were all obtained from the same sample, sequenced in a study of T cells in Graves' hyperthyroidism and ophthalmopathy. From RNA transcripts, TCR beta CDR3 regions were amplified. The HTBI set primed first-round TCR CDR3 RT-PCR. Each CDR3 protein is one row after TCRdb ran MiXCR on the multiplex PCR reads. The sample shows approximately 600,000 distinct CDR3 sequences, about 14% of them seen only once. Sequenced input: blood. The receptors shown here come from a woman younger than 45 with Graves' hyperthyroidism that later progressed to Graves' ophthalmopathy.

The chain couples TRBV12-3 or TRBV12-4 to TRBJ2-3, with a weak D call TRBD2 (6 bases). The CDR3 contains 15 residues. V gave up 3 bases and J gave up 4 bases, with 14 bases separating them. The CDR3 sequence is CASSFFTGVPDTQYF. The CDR3 DNA follows: TGTGCCAGCAGTTTTTTCACGGGAGTCCCAGATACGCAGTATTTT.

Many counts were recorded for this clonotype. The V gene is TRBV20-1, the J gene TRBJ2-1; tentatively, D is TRBD2 (7 bases). This CDR3 is built from 16 residues. The ends were cut back, 5 bases at V and 4 bases at J, with 21 bases in the middle. Germline values: CDR1 DFQATT, CDR2 SNEGSKA (reference sequence). For the CDR3, the DNA is TGCAGTGCTGGACGCGGGAGAGGGGGGTTTTACAATGAGCAGTTCTTC. Its translation: CSAGRGRGGFYNEQFF.

This clonotype has only a few counts. The rearrangement links TRBV12-5 to TRBJ2-2; D might be TRBD2 (5 bases). The CDR3 has 20 residues. Trimming shortened V by 0 bases and J by 1 base, and 21 bases separated the two germline ends. Germline CDR1 reads LGHNT; CDR2 reads FRNRAP. Written as DNA, the CDR3 is TGTGCTAGTGGTTTGGTAAGAACTTTGGCGCTAGCTGAGAACACCGGGGAGCTGTTTTTT. Protein: CASGLVRTLALAENTGELFF.

A single count supports this clonotype. A much larger clone lies a single base off, so this may be a read error. The chain links TRBV6-1 to TRBJ1-1; D remains unclear. CDR1 is MNHNS, CDR2 SASEGT, per germline. This CDR3 spans 13 amino acids. Trimming removed 6 bases at V and 1 base at J, with 9 bases between. Here the CDR3 DNA reads TGTGCCAGCAGGATACAGAAGAACACTGAAGCTTTCTTT. It yields the protein CASRIQKNTEAFF.

At least ten counts were recorded for this clonotype. The rearrangement links TRBV9 to TRBJ1-1, with D unresolved. Germline CDR1 and CDR2: SGDLS and YYNGEE. With 5 bases removed from V and 1 base from J, the gap between germline ends came to 9 bases. CDR3 length: 13 amino acids. The CDR3 loop is CASRGIANTEAFF. The CDR3 coding sequence is TGTGCCAGCAGGGGTATTGCGAACACTGAAGCTTTCTTT.

The table lists this clonotype with many counts. The chain links TRBV10-3 to TRBJ1-2; TRBD1 matches 11 bases. Looked up from germline, CDR1 is ENHRY and CDR2 is SYGVKD. The J segment lost 7 bases and the V segment lost 5 bases, leaving 9 bases of the junction unmatched. This CDR3 region has 15 residues. CDR3 amino acids: CAISTNGQGALGYTF. The CDR3, as DNA: TGTGCCATCAGTACAAACGGACAGGGGGCGCTTGGCTACACCTTC.

This clonotype has ten or more counts. The gene calls are TRBV30 and TRBJ2-2; TRBD2 matches 10 bases. V lost 5 bases and J lost 3; bases outside the gene matches: 6. The germline gives CDR1 GTSNPN, CDR2 SVGIG (reference sequence). This CDR3 has 15 residues. CDR3 nucleotides: TGTGCCTGGGTTCTAGCGGGAGCCGACACCGGGGAGCTGTTTTTT. Its protein product is CAWVLAGADTGELFF.

This clonotype has ten or more counts. The chain uses TRBV5-1 and TRBJ2-1; D is unresolved. The CDR3 loop spans 13 amino acids. The ends were cut back, 1 base at V and 8 bases at J, with 10 bases in the middle. Germline lookup yields CDR1 SGHRS and CDR2 YFSETQ. CDR3 DNA: TGCGCCAGCAGCTTGATGTCGGGTTATGAGCAGTTCTTC. Translating it yields CASSLMSGYEQFF.

This clonotype was seen many times. V usage is TRBV30 and J usage is TRBJ1-4; the D gene is possibly TRBD1 (5 bases). CDR1 and CDR2 (germline): GTSNPN, SVGIG (reference sequence). Trimming removed 7 bases at V and 5 bases at J, with 11 bases between. This CDR3 has 12 residues. This CDR3 reads CASQGGNEKLFF. CDR3 DNA sequence: TGTGCCTCCCAGGGAGGGAATGAAAAACTGTTTTTT.

The rearrangement links TRBV5-1 to TRBJ2-2, with 7 bases lining up with TRBD1. J was trimmed by 0 bases and V by 3 bases; bases with no gene match: 2. Germline V gene sequence: CDR1 SGHRS, CDR2 YFSETQ. CDR3 size: 15 residues. In DNA form, the CDR3 reads TGCGCCAGCAGCTGGGACAGCGCGAACACCGGGGAGCTGTTTTTT. Amino acids: CASSWDSANTGELFF.

This clonotype occurred a few times. The V and J genes are TRBV5-8 and TRBJ2-2; the D gene is possibly TRBD2 (6 bases). Germline V gene data show CDR1 as SGHTS and CDR2 as YDEGEE. Trimming took off 7 bases at V and 7 bases at J, with 17 bases between the two ends. The CDR3 spans 14 residues. This CDR3 reads CASERREADGELFF. CDR3 DNA: TGTGCCAGCGAGAGGAGGGAGGCGGACGGGGAGCTGTTTTTT.

This clonotype occurred a few times. This may stem from a read error, because a much larger clone lies one nucleotide away. J is TRBJ1-2 and V is TRBV12-3 or TRBV12-4; D is perhaps TRBD1 (5 bases). Trimming removed 3 bases at V and 6 bases at J, with 11 bases between. The CDR3 length is 13 residues. The CDR3 DNA is TGTGCCAGCAGTTTCAGGGCAGGGAATGGCTACACCTTC. This gives the protein CASSFRAGNGYTF.

The chain has TRBV3-1 and TRBJ1-3; TRBD1 aligns across 8 bases. Trimming at V came to 4 bases and at J to 0 bases, leaving 8 bases not matched to a gene. CDR1 and CDR2 (germline): LGHDT, YNNKEL (reference sequence). This CDR3 is built from 17 residues. In DNA, the CDR3 is TGTGCCAGCAGCCTTGGGACAGGTAACCCCTCTGGAAACACCATATATTTT. Translating it yields CASSLGTGNPSGNTIYF.

This chain uses TRBV4-1 with TRBJ2-3; 9 bases fit TRBD2. V was clipped by 3 bases and J by 5 bases; unmatched bases: 15. Germline values: CDR1 MGHRA, CDR2 YSYEKL. The CDR3 has 18 amino acids. As DNA, the CDR3 is TGCGCCAGCAGCCAGGATGAGGGAAGCGGGAGGAGGGGAGATACGCAGTATTTT. Translation gives CASSQDEGSGRRGDTQYF.

Ten or more counts support this clonotype. Here the CDR3 reads CAIRGQRLDTEAFF. CDR3 nucleotides: TGTGCCATCAGGGGACAGCGTTTGGATACTGAAGCTTTCTTT. The rearrangement joins TRBV10-3 to TRBJ1-1, with 7 bases matching TRBD1. V lost 6 bases and J lost 5; bases outside the gene matches: 9. Germline V gives CDR1 ENHRY, CDR2 SYGVKD. The length of the CDR3 is 14 residues.

This clonotype was counted ten times or more. The chain uses TRBV18 and TRBJ1-1; D not certain. Germline lookup yields CDR1 KGHSH and CDR2 LQKENI. The germline V and J ends were trimmed by 3 bases and 5 bases, with 10 bases remaining between them. The CDR3 spans 13 residues. CDR3 loop: CASSPDRWTEAFF. In nucleotides, the CDR3 is TGTGCCAGCTCACCTGACCGGTGGACTGAAGCTTTCTTT. Together with reference TRBV18 and TRBJ1-1, the CDR3 gives the full variable domain: NAGVMQNPRHLVRRRGQEARLRCSPMKGHSHVYWYRQLPEEGLKFMVYLQKENIIDESGMPKERFSAEFPKEGPSILRIQQVVRGDSAAYFCASSPDRWTEAFFGQGTRLTVV.